This paragraph reports one T cell receptor beta chain. Its target is unknown. The data belong to a study of T cell responses to AZD1222 COVID-19 vaccine. Study results and limitations: The span of vaccine-associated CD4 TCRs extended across spike, with dominance at 160-218 and 743-854.

Here immunoSEQ multiplex PCR was the method, and the copy in TCRdb shows in-frame clones only, minus some. This sample has about 70,000 clones, with less than 95% found just once. Analysis merged second doses at about 4 or about 12 weeks. Unmatched junction bases numbered 6, after V lost 7 bases and J lost 0 bases. In germline, CDR1 is SQVTM, CDR2 ANQGSEA. The CDR3 runs 15 residues. The rearrangement links TRBV29-1 to TRBJ2-6; 7 nucleotides align to TRBD1. Material: peripheral blood, obtained 28 days after the second AZD1222 dose. The sequence was collected from an adult who received the AZD1222 COVID-19 vaccine. The CDR3 DNA follows: TGCAGCGCCGATGCAGGGGGCTCTGGGGCCAACGTCCTGACTTTC. It is translated as CSADAGGSGANVLTF.